Listed below are T cell receptor beta chains from one sample, sequenced in a study of T cells in localized non-small cell lung cancer. TCRdb's copy holds only in-frame clones and misses some; the assay was immunoSEQ multiplex PCR. This sample yields 18,000 or so clones, of which 89% are seen a single time; 8.4% belongs to the top ten. This sample comprised peripheral blood, obtained before any cancer treatment. Every receptor here comes from a man aged 40 to 75 with stage I lung adenocarcinoma. Each CDR3 is given without its conserved first and last residue. The D gene is left open where the match is weak. Clone size is not always given. Where it is, it says once, few, many or a class for expanded clones.

v_call,clone_size,d_call,cdr3_aa
TRBV5-1,.,.,ASSLAPQSEKLF
TRBV5-4,.,.,ASSGQHEQY
TRBV6-6,once,.,ASSYDPSKSNTIY
TRBV11-2,.,.,ASSLGQSNYGYT
TRBV19,few,.,ASSIDKIQGYSNQPQH
TRBV4-1,.,TRBD1,ASSPGQGPNYGYT
TRBV5-8,.,.,ASSLRGPSGANVLT
TRBV19,.,.,ASTDGAAAWAEAF
TRBV7-9,once,.,ASSFGSYEQY
TRBV29-1,.,.,SVPWTYNEQF
TRBV27,.,TRBD2,ASSYQLTSGIYNEQF
TRBV12-5,.,.,ASGTSSRDTEAF
TRBV5-1,.,.,ASSLRGGGYEQY
TRBV5-1,.,.,ASNRDHNEQF
TRBV7-3,once,TRBD1,ASSYSAGTGGEQY
TRBV7-7,.,TRBD1,ASRPGTGAGETQY
TRBV7-9,.,.,ASSLEWGPSKQF
TRBV4-2,few,.,ASSQVMGRGVDEQY
TRBV13,.,TRBD1,ASSSGQQTTEAF
TRBV2,.,.,ASSEDSNEQF
TRBV4-2,.,TRBD1,ASSQEQGQNQPQH
TRBV19,.,TRBD1,ASRRDRGGEKLF
TRBV6-5,.,.,ASTKATNYGYT
TRBV29-1,once,.,SVGASSTDTQY
TRBV11-2,.,.,ATRLSYGYT
TRBV11-2,.,.,ASSLGAGDEQY
TRBV5-1,.,.,ASSWDPTANTGELF
TRBV30,.,TRBD1,AWARGVEQGASSSYNEQF
TRBV4-2,.,.,ASSQDPGGYNEQF
TRBV5-1,once,.,ASTTRELGGTNTEAF
TRBV19,.,.,ASSALTGTHNRMEAF
TRBV5-4,.,TRBD2,ASSGRGEASYEQY
TRBV2,.,.,ASSEIRADEQF
TRBV6-1,.,.,ASNEKYGYT
TRBV2,.,TRBD1,ASSGTGVVEQY
TRBV29-1,.,TRBD2,SSMVGEGETQY
TRBV5-1,.,.,ASSPSRTDHDEQF
TRBV2,once,.,ASKGIRNEKLF
TRBV5-1,.,.,ASSPLGNWAF
TRBV25-1,.,.,ASGGLSGNTIY
TRBV5-4,.,.,ASSFDLNEQF
TRBV5-5,.,.,ASSLSRGAGQPQH
TRBV18,.,TRBD2,ASSPQTSGWSTDTQY
TRBV6-5,.,.,ASSYGGSGEQY
TRBV19,.,.,ASSTDSFNQPQH
TRBV19,.,.,ASSDGGQRNQPQH
TRBV19,once,TRBD1,ASSIERDSRGPHEAF
TRBV5-1,.,.,ASSPGPSVTFEQF
TRBV2,.,.,ASSEDRTGELF
TRBV19,.,.,ASSIKGYSNQPQH
TRBV5-1,.,.,ASSLAGGLGEQY
TRBV6-1,once,.,ASRITGSYGYT
TRBV6-5,.,TRBD1,ASRGGPATNEKLF
TRBV30,.,.,AWKAPYTGNTEAF
TRBV6-5,few,.,ASSYSGSYQPQH